The next 14 T cell receptor beta chains were all read from a single sample in a study of monozygotic twins with cystic fibrosis. Repertoires were generated with immunoSEQ multiplex PCR, while TCRdb's copy carries only in-frame clones and drops some. The profile shows more than 15,000 clones, 91% of them singletons. Sequencing was carried out using blood. The receptors stem from a girl aged 2-15 years with cystic fibrosis.

The V gene is TRBV5-1, the J gene TRBJ2-5; D possibly matches TRBD1 or TRBD2 (5 bases each). The CDR3 loop spans 19 amino acids. CDR1 and CDR2 (germline): SGHRS, YFSETQ. The germline V and J ends were trimmed by 6 bases and 0 bases, with 27 bases remaining between them. CDR3 DNA: TGCGCCAGCACGCGCTACAGTTGGGGGACCTCACCGTACCAAGAGACCCAGTACTTC. This sequence encodes CASTRYSWGTSPYQETQYF.

In this sample, this clone turned up a few times. The chain has TRBV27 and TRBJ1-2; tentative D call: TRBD1 (5 bases). The germline V gene has CDR1 MNHEY and CDR2 SMNVEV (reference sequence). The CDR3 loop spans 13 amino acids. V was clipped by 1 base and J by 6 bases, with 9 bases between them. The CDR3 coding sequence is TGTGCCAGCAGTTTATTTTGGGGGGATGGCTACACCTTC. This sequence encodes CASSLFWGDGYTF.

V usage is TRBV28 and J usage is TRBJ2-7; TRBD1 might be the D (6 bases). This CDR3 region has 15 residues. Trimming cost V 4 bases and J 2 bases, with 15 bases left between them. Germline V gene sequence: CDR1 MDHEN, CDR2 SYDVKM. As DNA, the CDR3 is TGTGCCAGCAGTTCCCACAGGGTTCGGGCCTACGAGCAGTACTTC. Amino acids: CASSSHRVRAYEQYF.

This chain connects TRBV7-8 to TRBJ2-2; 12 bases map to TRBD1. Germline V CDR1 and CDR2: SGHVS, FQNEAQ. V shed 6 bases, J shed 5 bases, and the junction held 7 bases outside the gene matches. The CDR3 length is 16 residues. The DNA of the CDR3 is TGTGCCAGCAGACCCCCGGGACAGGGGGCTACCGGGGAGCTGTTTTTT. It encodes CASRPPGQGATGELFF.

This chain uses TRBV2 with TRBJ2-1, with D unresolved. Trimming took 7 bases from V and 6 from J, leaving 13 bases between them. Germline-derived CDR1 and CDR2 are SNHLY and FYNNEI. The CDR3 covers 13 residues. The CDR3 DNA reads TGTGCCAGCAACTTGCCGTCCCTCAATGAGCAGTTCTTC. Its protein product is CASNLPSLNEQFF. Full variable domain (rest looked up from reference TRBV2 and TRBJ2-1): EPEVTQTPSHQVTQMGQEVILRCVPISNHLYFYWYRQILGQKVEFLVSFYNNEISEKSEIFDDQFSVERPDGSNFTLKIRSTKLEDSAMYFCASNLPSLNEQFFGPGTRLTVL.

This sequence joins TRBV10-1 and TRBJ1-1; D not certain. Germline CDR1 and CDR2: WNHNN and SYGVQD (reference sequence). The CDR3 is 14 amino acids. Deletions cut 0 bases from V and 4 bases from J, with 9 bases between. The CDR3 is CASSESTDTTEAFF. CDR3 sequence (DNA): TGCGCCAGCAGTGAGTCGACTGATACCACTGAAGCTTTCTTT.

The chain uses TRBV7-9 and TRBJ1-5; D is uncertain. The germline CDR1 and CDR2 sequences are SEHNR and FQNEAQ (reference sequence). The CDR3 is 13 residues long. Deletions cut 1 base from V and 7 bases from J, with 8 bases between. The CDR3: CASSLEAGQPQHF. The CDR3 DNA sequence: TGTGCCAGCAGCTTAGAGGCGGGGCAGCCCCAGCATTTT. The complete variable domain, with remaining parts taken from reference TRBV7-9 and TRBJ1-5, reads DTGVSQNPRHKITKRGQNVTFRCDPISEHNRLYWYRQTLGQGPEFLTYFQNEAQLEKSRLLSDRFSAERPKGSFSTLEIQRTEQGDSAMYLCASSLEAGQPQHFGDGTRLSIL.

The rearrangement links TRBV25-1 to TRBJ2-1; 9 bases align to TRBD2. This CDR3 comprises 16 residues. Germline V gene sequence: CDR1 MGHDK, CDR2 SYGVNS. V was pared by 3 bases and J by 4 bases, with 7 bases of the junction left unmatched. CDR3 amino acids: CASSDPRLAEYNEQFF. The DNA for the CDR3 is TGTGCCAGCAGTGATCCCCGACTAGCGGAATACAATGAGCAGTTCTTC.

The V gene is TRBV18, the J gene TRBJ1-3; D possibly corresponds to TRBD1 (6 bases). The germline V and J ends were trimmed by 0 bases and 2 bases, with 8 bases remaining between them. Germline values: CDR1 KGHSH, CDR2 LQKENI. The CDR3 has 15 amino acids. The CDR3 protein is CASSPPWGPGNTIYF. The CDR3 DNA sequence: TGTGCCAGCTCACCACCGTGGGGGCCTGGAAACACCATATATTTT.

The rearrangement uses TRBV5-1 and TRBJ2-7; 10 bases line up with TRBD2. J lost 2 bases, V lost 3 bases, and 14 bases had no gene match. The CDR3 contains 18 residues. Germline V gives CDR1 SGHRS, CDR2 YFSETQ. For the CDR3, the DNA is TGCGCCAGCAGCTCATACCTCTACTCCGGGACTAGCGCCTACGAGCAGTACTTC. Translated, it gives CASSSYLYSGTSAYEQYF.

This sequence joins TRBV30 and TRBJ1-2; D might be TRBD1 (6 bases). The CDR3 is made up of 13 amino acids. Germline loops: CDR1 GTSNPN, CDR2 SVGIG (reference sequence). Trimming cost V 3 bases and J 6 bases, with 14 bases left between them. The CDR3 DNA is TGTGCCTGGAGGTCTTCAGGGGTGGATGGCTACACCTTC. This translates into CAWRSSGVDGYTF. Based on the CDR3 plus reference TRBV30 and TRBJ1-2, the full variable domain is SQTIHQWPATLVQPVGSPLSLECTVEGTSNPNLYWYRQAAGRGLQLLFYSVGIGQISSEVPQNLSASRPQDRQFILSSKKLLLSDSGFYLCAWRSSGVDGYTFGSGTRLTVV.

This clone was detected only a few times. The V and J genes are TRBV30 and TRBJ1-4; 7 nucleotides align to TRBD1. CDR1 is GTSNPN, CDR2 SVGIG, per germline (reference sequence). The CDR3 has 16 residues. Unmatched junction bases numbered 11, after V lost 7 bases and J lost 0 bases. The CDR3, as DNA: TGTGCCTCGAGGGACAGATACTTCGCAACTAATGAAAAACTGTTTTTT. It specifies CASRDRYFATNEKLFF.

V and J are TRBV2 and TRBJ1-1; D is uncertain. In germline, CDR1 is SNHLY, CDR2 FYNNEI. This CDR3 has 11 amino acids. Trimming removed 8 bases from V and 6 bases from J, with 10 bases in between. CDR3 in amino acids: CASGHSSEAFF. The CDR3 DNA follows: TGTGCCAGCGGGCATTCGTCTGAAGCTTTCTTT. Based on the CDR3 plus reference TRBV2 and TRBJ1-1, the full variable domain is EPEVTQTPSHQVTQMGQEVILRCVPISNHLYFYWYRQILGQKVEFLVSFYNNEISEKSEIFDDQFSVERPDGSNFTLKIRSTKLEDSAMYFCASGHSSEAFFGQGTRLTVV.

The J gene is TRBJ2-2, the V gene TRBV18; D remains ambiguous. CDR3 length: 14 amino acids. Germline V lookup: CDR1 KGHSH, CDR2 LQKENI. V was shortened by 2 bases and J by 6 bases, with 10 bases between the two germline ends. DNA for the CDR3: TGTGCCAGCTCACCAGCCTACGAATCCGGGGAGCTGTTTTTT. This encodes CASSPAYESGELFF.